What follows describes a single T cell receptor beta chain. CD8+ and CD4+ blood T cells underwent TCR beta sequencing. The study used treatment-naive patients who had stable or active relapsing-remitting disease as multiple sclerosis controls. Negative isolation yielded CD8+ and CD4+ T cells; FACS enriched TEMRA cells. Trimming pared 4 bases from V and 6 bases from J, leaving 16 bases between. The CDR3 totals 13 residues. The germline V gene encodes CDR1 SQVTM and CDR2 ANQGSEA. RNA amounts of roughly 0.5 to 1 ug underwent reverse transcription with random hexamers. Across 54 Vbeta and 13 Jbeta, immunoSEQ multiplex PCR amplified TCR beta CDR3. Each CDR3 protein gets one entry after TCRdb re-called the immunoSEQ multiplex PCR reads with MiXCR. The table shows roughly 200,000 distinct CDR3 sequences, with 85% to 95% occurring only once. The source of the sample is a study of CD8 T cells in Susac syndrome.

Source material: CD4+ T cells from PBMCs. The TCR sequence derives from a human donor with multiple sclerosis. V gene TRBV29-1 combines with J gene TRBJ2-7, with a weak D call TRBD2 (5 bases). The CDR3 nucleotides are TGCAGCGTTGGGCCGACTACCCTCGGCGAGCAGTACTTC. Translation: CSVGPTTLGEQYF.